These 27 T cell receptor beta chains were sequenced from one sample in a study of shared clonotypes between healthy human individuals. CD8 cells regarded as naive lacked CD45RO, were positively chosen for CCR7, and omitted terminally differentiated effector memory CD45RA+ cells. Repertoires were generated with immunoSEQ multiplex PCR, while TCRdb's copy carries only in-frame clones and drops some. The sample lists about 700,000 clones, about 92% occurring once. The material sequenced was naive CD8+ T cells sorted from blood. Source of these receptors: a man aged 30 to 39 in good health.

V usage is TRBV19 and J usage is TRBJ2-7; D uncertain. The CDR3 sequence is 13 residues long. CDR1 LNHDA and CDR2 SQIVND come from the germline V gene (reference sequence). The ends were cut back, 6 bases at V and 3 bases at J, with 12 bases in the middle. CDR3 region: CASSHGQVYEQYF. CDR3 DNA sequence: TGTGCCAGTAGCCATGGGCAGGTCTACGAGCAGTACTTC.

The chain combines TRBV4-3 with TRBJ2-1, with 8 nucleotides matching TRBD2. Trimming took 0 bases from V and 3 from J; bases not matched to a gene: 7. In germline, CDR1 is LGHNA, CDR2 YSLEER. CDR3 length equals 17 residues. The CDR3 DNA sequence: TGCGCCAGCAGCCAAGAGGCCCAGCGGGAGTTCTACAATGAGCAGTTCTTC. It codes for CASSQEAQREFYNEQFF.

CDR3 sequence (DNA): TGTGCCAGCAGCTTTAAGCGGGAGTTCTCTAATTACGGGGAGCTGTTTTTT. Translated, it gives CASSFKREFSNYGELFF. V usage is TRBV11-3 and J usage is TRBJ2-2, with 8 bases aligning to TRBD2. V trimming: 3 bases; J trimming: 7 bases; junction bases outside the gene matches: 13. The V gene's germline CDR1 is SGHNT and CDR2 YENEEA. This CDR3 is built from 17 residues.

About this clone: The junction does not match germline at one end; this may be a read error. V usage is TRBV27 and J usage is TRBJ2-7; D might be TRBD1 or TRBD2, each matching 5 bases. This CDR3 is built from 16 residues. Germline V gives CDR1 MNHEY, CDR2 SMNVEV (reference sequence). The CDR3 DNA follows: TGTGCCAGCAGTTTTGTCGCAGTGGGACGCTCCTACGAGCAATACTTC. It is translated as CASSFVAVGRSYEQYF.

The chain is built from TRBV14 and TRBJ2-7; D is unclear. The length of the CDR3 is 15 residues. Germline-derived CDR1 and CDR2 are SGHDN and FVKESK. V was clipped by 0 bases and J by 5 bases, with 14 bases between them. The CDR3 is CASSQERRKVDEQYF. Written as DNA, the CDR3 is TGTGCCAGCAGCCAAGAGCGACGAAAGGTAGACGAGCAGTACTTC. The whole variable domain, remainder taken from reference TRBV14 and TRBJ2-7, is EAGVTQFPSHSVIEKGQTVTLRCDPISGHDNLYWYRRVMGKEIKFLLHFVKESKQDESGMPNNRFLAERTGGTYSTLKVQPAELEDSGVYFCASSQERRKVDEQYFGPGTRLTVT.

J is TRBJ1-2 and V is TRBV4-2; a possible D gene is TRBD1 (5 bases). The length of the CDR3 is 16 residues. The germline V gene has CDR1 LGHNA and CDR2 YNFKEQ. V lost 0 bases and J lost 3, with 14 bases in between. The CDR3 nucleotides read TGTGCCAGCAGCCAAGAAGGCGGGGGAATTGACTATGGCTACACCTTC. It is translated as CASSQEGGGIDYGYTF.

The rearrangement uses TRBV27 and TRBJ2-7; TRBD1 matches 7 bases. Looked up from germline, CDR1 is MNHEY and CDR2 is SMNVEV (reference sequence). There are 16 residues in the CDR3. V was clipped by 0 bases and J by 1 base; unmatched bases: 6. CDR3 nucleotide sequence: TGTGCCAGCAGTTTATCGCTCGGACAGGTGTCCTACGAGCAGTACTTC. Protein sequence: CASSLSLGQVSYEQYF.

The rearrangement joins TRBV2 to TRBJ1-6; D is perhaps TRBD1 (5 bases). Germline-derived CDR1 and CDR2 are SNHLY and FYNNEI. The length of the CDR3 is 14 residues. V gave up 6 bases and J gave up 3 bases, with 9 bases separating them. CDR3 in amino acids: CASSTGGYNSPLHF. CDR3 DNA: TGTGCCAGCAGCACGGGGGGCTATAATTCACCCCTCCACTTT.

V usage is TRBV6-5 and J usage is TRBJ2-5, with D uncertain. This CDR3 spans 15 amino acids. Trimming removed 2 bases at V and 2 bases at J, with 12 bases between. Germline values: CDR1 MNHEY, CDR2 SVGAGI. DNA for the CDR3: TGTGCCAGCAGTTACCTCTTTTCGATTCAAGAGACCCAGTACTTC. It specifies CASSYLFSIQETQYF.

This clone has just one count. The rearrangement uses TRBV5-6 and TRBJ2-1, with D perhaps matching TRBD2 (6 bases). V dropped 2 bases and J dropped 1 base, with 10 bases sitting between them. The length of the CDR3 is 15 residues. Germline V CDR1 and CDR2: SGHDT, YYEEEE. The CDR3 DNA is TGTGCCAGCAGCTTTCTGGAGGGGTCCTACAATGAGCAGTTCTTC. The encoded protein is CASSFLEGSYNEQFF.

The chain is built from TRBV6-4 and TRBJ1-2; a possible D gene is TRBD1 (6 bases). There are 13 residues in the CDR3. Trimming took 0 bases from V and 7 from J, leaving 9 bases between them. Germline values: CDR1 MRHNA, CDR2 SNTAGT. The CDR3 sequence is CASSDSKGVGYTF. As DNA, the CDR3 is TGTGCCAGCAGTGACTCCAAGGGGGTTGGCTACACCTTC.

The CDR3 sequence is CSITSGILSDTQYF. The CDR3 bases are TGCAGCATTACTAGCGGGATTCTGTCAGATACGCAGTATTTT. V is TRBV29-1 and J is TRBJ2-3, with TRBD2 matching over 10 bases. V trimming: 8 bases; J trimming: 4 bases; junction bases outside the gene matches: 9. The CDR3 loop spans 14 amino acids. Germline CDR1 reads SQVTM; CDR2 reads ANQGSEA.

This clone has a single count. The chain links TRBV29-1 to TRBJ1-1; tentatively, D is TRBD1 (5 bases). The CDR3 runs to 10 residues. V was trimmed by 4 bases and J by 7 bases, leaving 7 bases between them. From germline, CDR1 is SQVTM and CDR2 ANQGSEA. CDR3 in amino acids: CSVGTSEAFF. The CDR3 nucleotides read TGCAGCGTTGGGACAAGTGAAGCTTTCTTT.

In its sample, this clone was seen once. The chain links TRBV11-2 to TRBJ2-7, with D unresolved. V was trimmed by 3 bases and J by 4 bases, leaving 13 bases between them. Germline values: CDR1 SGHAT, CDR2 FQNNGV. CDR3 length: 14 amino acids. The chain's CDR3 is CASSLLVGPYEQYF. DNA of the CDR3: TGTGCCAGCAGCTTGCTTGTCGGCCCGTACGAGCAGTACTTC. Full variable domain (remainder filled in from reference TRBV11-2 and TRBJ2-7): EAGVAQSPRYKIIEKRQSVAFWCNPISGHATLYWYQQILGQGPKLLIQFQNNGVVDDSQLPKDRFSAERLKGVDSTLKIQPAKLEDSAVYLCASSLLVGPYEQYFGPGTRLTVT.

J is TRBJ1-4 and V is TRBV6-1, with 10 bases matching TRBD1. Germline values: CDR1 MNHNS, CDR2 SASEGT. Losses at the gene ends were 1 base for V and 7 bases for J; bases not matched to a gene: 0. The CDR3 runs 14 residues. The CDR3 sequence is CASSEGQGAEKLFF. The CDR3 DNA sequence: TGTGCCAGCAGTGAAGGACAGGGGGCTGAAAAACTGTTTTTT.

The gene calls are TRBV15 and TRBJ2-7; D gene ambiguous. The V and J ends lost 5 bases and 3 bases respectively, with 8 bases between them. This CDR3 contains 12 residues. Germline CDR1 reads LNHNV; CDR2 reads YYDKDF (reference sequence). DNA of the CDR3: TGTGCCACCAGCGGGTTGAGCTACGAGCAGTACTTC. Its translation is CATSGLSYEQYF.

Comment on this clone: A read error may account for a junction end that differs from germline. The chain carries TRBV4-1 and TRBJ2-4; TRBD1 is a possible D gene (6 bases). Per germline, CDR1 MGHRA and CDR2 YSYEKL. The length of the CDR3 is 14 residues. CDR3 bases: TGCGCCAGCAGCCAAGGCCAGACAGGTCCAACTTGGCACTTC. Translated: CASSQGQTGPTWHF.

V is TRBV5-1 and J is TRBJ2-7; 7 nucleotides match TRBD1. Germline CDR1 reads SGHRS; CDR2 reads YFSETQ. V dropped 5 bases and J dropped 2; count of bases not matched to a gene: 4. This CDR3 comprises 13 residues. The CDR3 loop is CASRSTGAYEQYF. DNA of the CDR3: TGCGCCAGCAGATCAACAGGGGCCTACGAGCAGTACTTC.

This clone was recorded once. The rearrangement uses TRBV27 and TRBJ2-1; 9 nucleotides align to TRBD2. Germline V lookup: CDR1 MNHEY, CDR2 SMNVEV (reference sequence). J lost 9 bases, V lost 5 bases, and 5 bases had no gene match. This CDR3 has 13 amino acids. CDR3 region: CASSPELAGEQFF. The CDR3 coding sequence is TGTGCCAGCAGTCCGGAACTAGCGGGTGAGCAGTTCTTC.

CDR3 sequence reads: CASSRTSADTQYF. CDR3 sequence (DNA): TGCGCCAGCAGCCGGACTAGCGCCGATACGCAGTATTTT. The rearrangement links TRBV4-3 to TRBJ2-3; 9 nucleotides match TRBD2. Trimming removed 4 bases from V and 6 bases from J; junction bases left unmatched: 2. Germline V gene lookup returns CDR1 LGHNA and CDR2 YSLEER. The CDR3 consists of 13 residues.

The chain's CDR3 is CSVVGGREYNEQFF. CDR3 DNA: TGCAGCGTTGTGGGCGGGAGGGAGTACAATGAGCAGTTCTTC. This chain joins TRBV29-1 and TRBJ2-1, with 9 bases lining up with TRBD2. Trimming took 4 bases from V and 4 from J; bases not matched to a gene: 5. CDR1 and CDR2 from the germline V gene are SQVTM and ANQGSEA. The CDR3 spans 14 residues.

This chain joins TRBV9 and TRBJ2-5, with 13 bases aligning to TRBD2. Germline trimming cut 4 bases from V and 5 bases from J; bases unmatched to any gene: 8. Germline loops: CDR1 SGDLS, CDR2 YYNGEE. There are 16 residues in the CDR3. CDR3: CASSFGLAGDGETQYF. The DNA of the CDR3 is TGTGCCAGCAGCTTTGGACTAGCGGGAGACGGGGAGACCCAGTACTTC.

The chain is built from TRBV27 and TRBJ1-1, with 9 bases matching TRBD1. Germline V gene data show CDR1 as MNHEY and CDR2 as SMNVEV (reference sequence). The CDR3 is 17 amino acids. Trimming cost V 2 bases and J 10 bases; bases outside gene matches: 17. In nucleotides, the CDR3 is TGTGCCAGCAGTTTAGACACTATTGGACAGGGGCTCGGAGGAGCTTTCTTT. Translation: CASSLDTIGQGLGGAFF.

V usage is TRBV7-9 and J usage is TRBJ1-2; maybe TRBD1 (6 bases). The CDR3 spans 14 residues. Germline CDR1 is SEHNR and CDR2 is FQNEAQ (reference sequence). Trimming took off 5 bases at V and 4 bases at J, with 14 bases between the two ends. The CDR3 sequence is CASSPVQGPYGYTF. The CDR3 DNA reads TGTGCCAGCAGCCCCGTCCAGGGGCCCTATGGCTACACCTTC.

V is TRBV18 and J is TRBJ1-3; 8 bases agree with TRBD1. J lost 0 bases, V lost 0 bases, and 10 bases had no gene match. CDR3 length: 19 residues. The germline gives CDR1 KGHSH, CDR2 LQKENI. The CDR3 DNA sequence: TGTGCCAGCTCACCACCTTTTAACCGGGACAGGAGCTCTGGAAACACCATATATTTT. Amino acids: CASSPPFNRDRSSGNTIYF.

This clone was observed a few times. This chain joins TRBV30 and TRBJ1-2, with 10 bases matching TRBD1. CDR3 size: 14 residues. After removal of 2 bases from V and 6 bases from J, the junction contained 6 bases not matched to a gene. Germline V gene data show CDR1 as GTSNPN and CDR2 as SVGIG (reference sequence). The CDR3 protein is CAWSPTGTGDGYTF. The CDR3 DNA reads TGTGCCTGGAGTCCTACTGGGACAGGGGATGGCTACACCTTC.

The DNA of the CDR3 is TGTGCCAGCAGCGTAGAGACCCAGTACTTC. Translation: CASSVETQYF. The chain couples TRBV9 to TRBJ2-5; D ambiguous. There are 10 residues in the CDR3. V lost 0 bases and J lost 6, with 0 bases in between. Germline CDR1 SGDLS, CDR2 YYNGEE.